This T cell receptor (beta chain) was observed in a study of T cell responses to AZD1222 COVID-19 vaccine. Whole-study results and caveats: Clonal diversity was possibly underestimated, and white British individuals and females predominated among donors.

The method was immunoSEQ multiplex PCR; TCRdb's version includes in-frame clones alone and lacks a portion of them. In the table there are tens of thousands of clones, about nine tenths of which are singletons. In the case of this clone: Its target is unknown.

The germline V and J ends were trimmed by 3 bases and 5 bases, with 13 bases remaining between them. Germline assignment: CDR1 KGHDR and CDR2 SFDVKD. The CDR3 spans 16 residues. The chain combines TRBV24-1 with TRBJ1-6, with D possibly TRBD1 on 6 matching bases. Here the sequenced sample was peripheral blood, taken 28 days after the second AZD1222 dose. The sequence was obtained from an adult who received the AZD1222 COVID-19 vaccine. CDR3 sequence: CATSDPNRDDNSPLHF. DNA for the CDR3: TGTGCCACCAGTGATCCGAACAGGGATGATAATTCACCCCTCCACTTT.